These 27 T cell receptor beta chains came from one sample sequenced in a study of siplizumab effects on memory and regulatory T cells. The protocol was immunoSEQ multiplex PCR, while the TCRdb copy is restricted to in-frame clones and leaves out a portion. The sample lists approximately 97,000 clones; approximately 90% were seen once. The sample comprised CD4+ T cells sorted from blood. All receptors derive from a human donor in good health.

Worth noting for this clone: The same CDR3 is also encoded by other DNA sequences in this sample. This chain links TRBV10-3 with TRBJ1-5, with 8 bases fitting TRBD1. This CDR3 region has 15 residues. Germline CDR1 ENHRY, CDR2 SYGVKD. The trim removed 3 bases at V and 4 bases at J, leaving 5 bases unmatched. In DNA, the CDR3 is TGTGCCATCAGTGATTCGACAGGGGAGAATCAGCCCCAGCATTTT. Protein sequence: CAISDSTGENQPQHF.

The chain carries TRBV30 and TRBJ1-5; D remains unclear. CDR1 is GTSNPN and CDR2 is SVGIG in the germline V gene (reference sequence). This CDR3 spans 14 amino acids. Trimming left V 0 bases short and J 1 base short, with 7 bases between. CDR3 DNA sequence: TGTGCCTGGAGTGTTGGCAGGAGCAATCAGCCCCAGCATTTT. Translating gives CAWSVGRSNQPQHF.

The rearrangement joins TRBV25-1 to TRBJ2-3; 9 nucleotides align to TRBD1. Germline values: CDR1 MGHDK, CDR2 SYGVNS. This CDR3 has 18 amino acids. V lost 4 bases to trimming and J lost 1 base; unmatched junction nucleotides: 12. CDR3 amino acids: CASSGWAQGAIGTDTQYF. CDR3 in DNA: TGTGCCAGCAGTGGTTGGGCACAGGGGGCGATAGGCACAGATACGCAGTATTTT.

Points on this clone: The sample carries other DNA sequences with the same CDR3. The chain recombines TRBV5-5 with TRBJ1-1; D unresolved. CDR1 and CDR2 from the germline V gene are SGHKS and YYEKEE (reference sequence). V was trimmed by 4 bases and J by 3 bases, leaving 4 bases between them. This CDR3 comprises 11 residues. The CDR3 here is CASSPHTEAFF. CDR3 nucleotide sequence: TGTGCCAGCAGCCCGCACACTGAAGCTTTCTTT.

This clone appeared once. The chain has TRBV7-6 and TRBJ1-1; a possible D gene is TRBD1 (6 bases). The germline gives CDR1 SGHVS, CDR2 FNYEAQ. The CDR3 extends over 13 amino acids. V was shortened by 5 bases and J by 4 bases, with 11 bases between the two germline ends. CDR3 coding DNA: TGTGCCAGCAGCGCACAGGGTTTCACTGAAGCTTTCTTT. This gives the protein CASSAQGFTEAFF.

V gene TRBV6-5 combines with J gene TRBJ2-3; TRBD1 matches 9 bases. Germline V gene lookup returns CDR1 MNHEY and CDR2 SVGAGI. V shed 2 bases and J 3 bases; nucleotides not matched to a gene: 3. The CDR3 is 15 residues long. This chain's CDR3 is CASSYDRGLTDTQYF. Written as DNA, the CDR3 is TGTGCCAGCAGTTACGACAGGGGGTTGACAGATACGCAGTATTTT.

V and J are TRBV19 and TRBJ1-1, with unresolved D. The CDR3 consists of 15 residues. Germline CDR1 reads LNHDA; CDR2 reads SQIVND (reference sequence). V gave up 3 bases and J gave up 0 bases, with 11 bases separating them. CDR3 bases: TGTGCCAGTAGTATTCCAACACGTATGAACACTGAAGCTTTCTTT. Its translation is CASSIPTRMNTEAFF.

For this clone: Germline and junction disagree at one end, which may indicate a read error. DNA of the CDR3: TGTGCCAGCAGTAAAGTGGGCGGTGGGGCCAACGTCCTGACTTTC. It yields the protein CASSKVGGGANVLTF. The genes are TRBV10-3 and TRBJ2-6; the D is unclear. From germline, CDR1 is ENHRY and CDR2 SYGVKD. This CDR3 region has 15 residues.

This chain links TRBV18 with TRBJ2-7; D gene uncertain. Germline CDR1 KGHSH, CDR2 LQKENI. The CDR3 is 15 amino acids. V lost 6 bases and J 6 bases, leaving 21 bases between the germline ends. CDR3 in DNA: TGTGCCAGCTCCACCGTGGAGACTCCAAACGGCGAGCAGTACTTC. Translating gives CASSTVETPNGEQYF.

The chain has TRBV10-1 and TRBJ2-3; TRBD2 matches at 12 bases. There are 15 residues in the CDR3. Germline CDR1 WNHNN, CDR2 SYGVQD (reference sequence). V was pared by 3 bases and J by 4 bases, with 2 bases of the junction left unmatched. The CDR3 reads CASSEGLAGSDTQYF. The DNA of the CDR3 is TGCGCCAGCAGTGAAGGACTAGCGGGGTCAGATACGCAGTATTTT.

This chain joins TRBV5-1 and TRBJ1-2; D is unresolved. Germline V CDR1 and CDR2: SGHRS, YFSETQ. This CDR3 contains 18 residues. V shed 5 bases and J shed 0 bases, with 23 bases lying between them. DNA for the CDR3: TGCGCCAGCAGTCCTAGGGTGTCGGCCAGTAGGTCTAACTATGGCTACACCTTC. It codes for CASSPRVSASRSNYGYTF.

V usage is TRBV9 and J usage is TRBJ1-3; D gene ambiguous. V lost 4 bases to trimming and J lost 2 bases, with 13 bases between them. Germline-derived CDR1 and CDR2 are SGDLS and YYNGEE. This CDR3 is built from 15 residues. In DNA, the CDR3 is TGTGCCAGCAGCTCCCAAATCTCCGCTGGAAACACCATATATTTT. Its translation: CASSSQISAGNTIYF.

The chain links TRBV19 to TRBJ2-6; D is possibly TRBD2 (5 bases). This CDR3 is 15 amino acids long. V was pared by 3 bases and J by 0 bases, with 6 bases between. From germline, CDR1 is LNHDA and CDR2 SQIVND (reference sequence). The CDR3 protein is CASSIRGSGANVLTF. CDR3 nucleotide sequence: TGTGCCAGTAGTATTCGGGGCTCTGGGGCCAACGTCCTGACTTTC.

The J gene is TRBJ1-1, the V gene TRBV19, with 7 nucleotides matching TRBD1. The CDR3 spans 15 residues. V was pared by 6 bases and J by 0 bases, with 7 bases of the junction left unmatched. CDR1 is LNHDA, CDR2 SQIVND, per germline (reference sequence). The CDR3 here is CASREDRSMNTEAFF. CDR3 nucleotides: TGTGCCAGTAGGGAGGACAGGTCTATGAACACTGAAGCTTTCTTT.

This clone was detected once. This rearrangement joins TRBV14 to TRBJ2-5; possible D gene TRBD2, 5 bases. V lost 3 bases, J lost 5 bases, and 10 bases lay in between. Germline-derived CDR1 and CDR2 are SGHDN and FVKESK. There are 13 residues in the CDR3. The CDR3 sequence: CASSQDFRETQYF. CDR3 nucleotide sequence: TGTGCCAGCAGCCAGGACTTTCGGGAGACCCAGTACTTC.

This chain connects TRBV7-2 to TRBJ2-7; tentatively, D is TRBD1 (6 bases). The V gene lost 4 bases and the J gene lost 5 bases, with 15 bases spanning the gap. This CDR3 has 14 amino acids. Germline assignment: CDR1 SGHTA and CDR2 FQGNSA. The CDR3 DNA reads TGTGCCAGCAGCTATCGGACAGTCCTCCACGAGCAGTACTTC. It codes for CASSYRTVLHEQYF.

The chain couples TRBV18 to TRBJ2-2, with D perhaps matching TRBD1 (5 bases). V dropped 2 bases and J dropped 5 bases, with 9 bases sitting between them. The CDR3 length is 14 residues. Germline CDR1 is KGHSH and CDR2 is LQKENI. The CDR3 here is CASSPGAPTGELFF. The CDR3 DNA reads as TGTGCCAGCTCACCAGGGGCGCCGACCGGGGAGCTGTTTTTT. The variable domain in full, with the rest retrieved from reference TRBV18 and TRBJ2-2, is NAGVMQNPRHLVRRRGQEARLRCSPMKGHSHVYWYRQLPEEGLKFMVYLQKENIIDESGMPKERFSAEFPKEGPSILRIQQVVRGDSAAYFCASSPGAPTGELFFGEGSRLTVL.

V and J are TRBV7-9 and TRBJ2-1; 10 bases match TRBD2. V dropped 1 base and J dropped 7; count of bases not matched to a gene: 10. The CDR3 length is 17 residues. Germline loops: CDR1 SEHNR, CDR2 FQNEAQ (reference sequence). Here the CDR3 reads CASSLGPGLASWNEQFF. For the CDR3, the DNA is TGTGCCAGCAGCTTAGGACCGGGACTAGCGAGCTGGAATGAGCAGTTCTTC.

This chain uses TRBV7-8 with TRBJ2-7; possible D gene TRBD2, 5 bases. V was trimmed by 5 bases and J by 4 bases, leaving 12 bases between them. This CDR3 spans 13 amino acids. Germline-derived CDR1 and CDR2 are SGHVS and FQNEAQ. The CDR3, as DNA: TGTGCCAGCAGCGGGAATCGGGATTACGAGCAGTACTTC. It specifies CASSGNRDYEQYF.

This clone was observed once. The chain employs TRBV11-3 and TRBJ2-2; TRBD2 matches 7 bases. Germline CDR1 SGHNT, CDR2 YENEEA. The CDR3 has 15 residues. V gave up 5 bases and J gave up 1 base; unmatched junction bases: 4. In DNA form, the CDR3 reads TGTGCCAGCAGCCCGACTAGCCTGAACACCGGGGAGCTGTTTTTT. This gives the protein CASSPTSLNTGELFF.

V is TRBV28 and J is TRBJ2-3, with TRBD2 matching over 15 bases. The V gene end was trimmed by 7 bases and the J gene end by 6 bases; junction bases not matched to a gene: 8. The CDR3 length is 16 residues. The germline V gene encodes CDR1 MDHEN and CDR2 SYDVKM. As DNA, the CDR3 is TGTGCCAGCAAAGGACTAGCGGGAGGGCCATGGGATACGCAGTATTTT. It codes for CASKGLAGGPWDTQYF.

V usage is TRBV30 and J usage is TRBJ1-6; D unclear. V dropped 2 bases and J dropped 0 bases, with 8 bases sitting between them. The CDR3 contains 15 residues. CDR1 GTSNPN and CDR2 SVGIG come from the germline V gene (reference sequence). The CDR3 here is CAWSLRSSYNSPLHF. The CDR3 region has the DNA TGTGCCTGGAGTCTAAGGAGCTCCTATAATTCACCCCTCCACTTT. The full variable domain, with the rest looked up from reference TRBV30 and TRBJ1-6, is SQTIHQWPATLVQPVGSPLSLECTVEGTSNPNLYWYRQAAGRGLQLLFYSVGIGQISSEVPQNLSASRPQDRQFILSSKKLLLSDSGFYLCAWSLRSSYNSPLHFGNGTRLTVT.

V usage is TRBV7-9 and J usage is TRBJ2-7, with D tentatively TRBD1 or TRBD2 (6 bases each). This CDR3 region has 15 residues. Germline V gene data show CDR1 as SEHNR and CDR2 as FQNEAQ (reference sequence). The germline V and J ends were trimmed by 3 bases and 1 base, with 13 bases remaining between them. The CDR3 DNA is TGTGCCAGCAGCTTGCAAGGGGGACTTTCCTACGAGCAGTACTTC. This encodes CASSLQGGLSYEQYF.

The V gene is TRBV19, the J gene TRBJ1-2; D gene uncertain. With 7 bases removed from V and 7 bases from J, the gap between germline ends came to 13 bases. Germline V CDR1 and CDR2: LNHDA, SQIVND (reference sequence). This CDR3 comprises 12 residues. This CDR3 is CASKFGRSGYTF. The CDR3 bases are TGTGCCAGTAAGTTTGGGCGTTCTGGCTACACCTTC.

The chain links TRBV28 to TRBJ2-3; D unresolved. Trimming left V 5 bases short and J 6 bases short, with 12 bases between. The V gene's germline CDR1 is MDHEN and CDR2 SYDVKM. This CDR3 has 13 amino acids. CDR3 sequence reads: CASSTPPADTQYF. Here the CDR3 DNA reads TGTGCCAGCAGTACCCCCCCAGCGGATACGCAGTATTTT.

This chain connects TRBV9 to TRBJ2-1, with 10 nucleotides matching TRBD2. The CDR3 is made up of 19 amino acids. The ends lost 0 bases at V and 6 bases at J; junction bases unmatched: 15. Germline CDR1 SGDLS, CDR2 YYNGEE. The chain's CDR3 is CASSVALASGRFLGNEQFF. In DNA, the CDR3 is TGTGCCAGCAGCGTAGCTCTGGCTAGCGGGAGATTTTTAGGCAATGAGCAGTTCTTC.

This clone was detected a few times. The CDR3 nucleotides are TGTGCCAGTACCAAGGACCAGGGTAAGCAGCCCCAGCATTTT. This translates into CASTKDQGKQPQHF. V is TRBV19 and J is TRBJ1-5; TRBD1 is a possible D gene (5 bases). Trimming removed 7 bases from V and 7 bases from J, with 17 bases in between. The CDR3 length is 14 residues. Germline CDR1 LNHDA, CDR2 SQIVND (reference sequence).